The TCR beta chain described here comes from a study of OX40 agonist ivuxolimab in advanced cancers. The ends were cut back, 2 bases at V and 7 bases at J, with 21 bases in the middle. The germline V gene has CDR1 MDHEN and CDR2 SYDVKM. The CDR3 consists of 17 residues. Assay: immunoSEQ multiplex PCR; the TCRdb copy retains only in-frame clones and omits some. Among over 95,000 clones, about 79% were seen once, and the ten largest hold about 1.6%. The TCR sequence derives from an adult with an advanced solid tumor such as melanoma, head and neck, liver or kidney cancer. The V gene is TRBV28, the J gene TRBJ1-3; tentative D call: TRBD1 (6 bases). The sample here was CD4+ or CD8+ T cells sorted from blood, taken in a trial of the OX40 agonist ivuxolimab. CDR3: CASSLRIFLTGPNTIYF. The CDR3 DNA reads TGTGCCAGCAGTTTACGCATCTTCCTGACAGGCCCTAACACCATATATTTT.